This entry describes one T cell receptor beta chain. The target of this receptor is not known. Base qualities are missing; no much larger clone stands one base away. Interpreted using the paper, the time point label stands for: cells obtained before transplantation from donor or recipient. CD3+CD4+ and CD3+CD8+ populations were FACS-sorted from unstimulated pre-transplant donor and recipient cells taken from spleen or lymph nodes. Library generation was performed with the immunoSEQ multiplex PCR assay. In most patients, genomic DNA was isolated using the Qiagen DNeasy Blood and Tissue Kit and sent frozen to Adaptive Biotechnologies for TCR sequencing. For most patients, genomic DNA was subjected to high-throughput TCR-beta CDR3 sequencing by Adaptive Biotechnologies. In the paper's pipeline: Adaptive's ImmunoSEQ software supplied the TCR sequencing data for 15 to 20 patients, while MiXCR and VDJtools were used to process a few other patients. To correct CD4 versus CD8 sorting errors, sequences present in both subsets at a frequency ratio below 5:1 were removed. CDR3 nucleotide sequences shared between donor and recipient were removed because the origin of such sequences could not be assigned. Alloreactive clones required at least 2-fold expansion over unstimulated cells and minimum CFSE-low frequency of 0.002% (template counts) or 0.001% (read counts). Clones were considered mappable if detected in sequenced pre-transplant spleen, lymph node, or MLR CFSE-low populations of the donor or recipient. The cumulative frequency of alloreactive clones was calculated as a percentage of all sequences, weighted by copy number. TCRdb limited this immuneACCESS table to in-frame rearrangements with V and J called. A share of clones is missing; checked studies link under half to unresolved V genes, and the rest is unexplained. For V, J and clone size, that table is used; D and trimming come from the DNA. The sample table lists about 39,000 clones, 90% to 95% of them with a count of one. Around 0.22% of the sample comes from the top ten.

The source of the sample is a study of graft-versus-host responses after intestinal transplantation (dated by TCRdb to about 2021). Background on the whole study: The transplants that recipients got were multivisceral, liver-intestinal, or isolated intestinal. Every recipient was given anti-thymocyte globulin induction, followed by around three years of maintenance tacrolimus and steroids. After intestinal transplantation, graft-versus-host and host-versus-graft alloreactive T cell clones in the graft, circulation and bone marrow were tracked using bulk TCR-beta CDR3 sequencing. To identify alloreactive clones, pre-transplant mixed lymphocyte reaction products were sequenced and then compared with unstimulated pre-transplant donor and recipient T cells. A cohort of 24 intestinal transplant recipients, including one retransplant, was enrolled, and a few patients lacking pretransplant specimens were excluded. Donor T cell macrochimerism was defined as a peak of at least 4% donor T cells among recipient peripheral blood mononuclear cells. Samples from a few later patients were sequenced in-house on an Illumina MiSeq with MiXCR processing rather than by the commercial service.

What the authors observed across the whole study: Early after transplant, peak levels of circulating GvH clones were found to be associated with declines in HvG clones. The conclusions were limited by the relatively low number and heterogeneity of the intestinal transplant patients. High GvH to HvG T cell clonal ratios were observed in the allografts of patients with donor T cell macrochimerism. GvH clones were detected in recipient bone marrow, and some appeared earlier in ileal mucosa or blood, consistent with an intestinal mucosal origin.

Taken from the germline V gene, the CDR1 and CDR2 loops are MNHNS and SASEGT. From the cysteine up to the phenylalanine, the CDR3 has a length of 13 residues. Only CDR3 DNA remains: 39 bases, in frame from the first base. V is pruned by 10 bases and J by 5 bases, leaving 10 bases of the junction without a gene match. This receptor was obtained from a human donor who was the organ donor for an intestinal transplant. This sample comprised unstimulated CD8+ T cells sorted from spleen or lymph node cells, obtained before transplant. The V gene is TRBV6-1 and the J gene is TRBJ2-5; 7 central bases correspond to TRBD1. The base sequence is TGTGCCACCACCGGGGACAGTGTGGAGACCCAGTACTTC. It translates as CATTGDSVETQYF.